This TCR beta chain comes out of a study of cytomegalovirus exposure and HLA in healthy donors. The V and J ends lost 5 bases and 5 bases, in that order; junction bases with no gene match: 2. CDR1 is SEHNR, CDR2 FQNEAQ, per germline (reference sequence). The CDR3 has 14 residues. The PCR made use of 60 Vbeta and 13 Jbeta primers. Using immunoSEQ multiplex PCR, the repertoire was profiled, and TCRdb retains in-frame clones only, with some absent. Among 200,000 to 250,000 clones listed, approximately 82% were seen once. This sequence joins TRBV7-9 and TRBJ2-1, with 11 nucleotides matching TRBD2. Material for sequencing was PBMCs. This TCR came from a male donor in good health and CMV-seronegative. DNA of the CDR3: TGTGCCAGCAGCGTGGGACTAGCGGACAATGAGCAGTTCTTC. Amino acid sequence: CASSVGLADNEQFF.